One and the same sample provided the 5 T cell receptor beta chains below, sequenced in a study of post-analysis software for immune sequencing data. Study-wide points: Controls had lower frequencies than patients of about five TRBV segments, which included TRBV5-6, TRBV5-1 and TRBV20-1.

The TCR beta cDNA libraries contained unique molecular identifiers. TCRdb passed the PCR reads through MiXCR, listing each CDR3 protein once. Of around 500,000 distinct CDR3 sequences in the sample, about a third are singletons; the top ten hold about 5.6%. For these receptors, no antigen is known. Sequencing used blood. Source of these receptors: a girl under 18 with multiple sclerosis.

The V call is TRBV9, the J call TRBJ2-7; TRBD2 aligns across 7 bases. Germline V CDR1 and CDR2: SGDLS, YYNGEE. V shed 7 bases and J 1 base; nucleotides not matched to a gene: 8. The CDR3 loop spans 14 amino acids. CDR3 in amino acids: CASGRDGGSYEQYF. In DNA, the CDR3 is TGTGCCAGCGGGAGGGACGGTGGGTCCTACGAGCAGTACTTC.

The chain joins TRBV7-4 to TRBJ2-7, with D perhaps given as TRBD1 or TRBD2 (5 bases each). The length of the CDR3 is 16 residues. Germline-derived CDR1 and CDR2 are SGHVT and SQSDAQ. V was pared by 5 bases and J by 5 bases, with 22 bases between. The CDR3 protein is CASSLAGGRLTHEQYF. The CDR3 nucleotides are TGTGCCAGCAGCCTCGCTGGGGGACGGCTGACTCACGAGCAGTACTTC.

The chain employs TRBV7-9 and TRBJ2-5; D is possibly TRBD2 (6 bases). The V end lost 4 bases, the J end lost 5 bases, and 14 bases lay between the germline ends. The CDR3 covers 14 residues. The germline V gene encodes CDR1 SEHNR and CDR2 FQNEAQ (reference sequence). In DNA, the CDR3 is TGTGCCAGCAGCTGGGTCGGGACTGGGGAGACCCAGTACTTC. Its translation is CASSWVGTGETQYF.

This clonotype occurred many times. The rearrangement uses TRBV27 and TRBJ2-5; 10 nucleotides agree with TRBD2. Germline V gives CDR1 MNHEY, CDR2 SMNVEV (reference sequence). The junction had 3 bases not matched to a gene; V was cut back by 5 bases and J by 3 bases. CDR3 length: 14 residues. The CDR3 spells CASSPSGGKETQYF. The CDR3 DNA follows: TGTGCCAGCAGTCCTAGCGGGGGAAAAGAGACCCAGTACTTC.

This clonotype was seen only a few times. The V and J genes are TRBV6-5 and TRBJ1-2; no clear D gene. CDR3 length: 13 amino acids. V shed 5 bases and J shed 6 bases, with 13 bases lying between them. The germline V gene has CDR1 MNHEY and CDR2 SVGAGI. This chain's CDR3 is CASSRGAGHGYTF. CDR3 DNA sequence: TGTGCCAGCAGTAGAGGCGCCGGGCATGGCTACACCTTC.